The present entry profiles one T cell receptor (beta chain) with its context. This entry belongs to a study of blood T cell repertoires in COVID-19. Germline loops: CDR1 SQVTM, CDR2 ANQGSEA. V shed 7 bases, J shed 3 bases, and the junction held 3 bases outside the gene matches. The CDR3 is 12 residues long. Sequenced by immunoSEQ multiplex PCR; TCRdb stores in-frame clones only, minus some. This sample carries approximately 260,000 clones, roughly 88% of them seen once, and the ten largest clones take roughly 11%. This chain joins TRBV29-1 and TRBJ2-7; 10 bases align to TRBD2. Sequencing was performed on peripheral blood. This clonotype was obtained from a woman between 65 and 79 years old with acute or convalescent COVID-19. CDR3 sequence reads: CSARTSGYEQYF. The CDR3 bases are TGCAGCGCCAGGACTAGCGGCTACGAGCAGTACTTC.